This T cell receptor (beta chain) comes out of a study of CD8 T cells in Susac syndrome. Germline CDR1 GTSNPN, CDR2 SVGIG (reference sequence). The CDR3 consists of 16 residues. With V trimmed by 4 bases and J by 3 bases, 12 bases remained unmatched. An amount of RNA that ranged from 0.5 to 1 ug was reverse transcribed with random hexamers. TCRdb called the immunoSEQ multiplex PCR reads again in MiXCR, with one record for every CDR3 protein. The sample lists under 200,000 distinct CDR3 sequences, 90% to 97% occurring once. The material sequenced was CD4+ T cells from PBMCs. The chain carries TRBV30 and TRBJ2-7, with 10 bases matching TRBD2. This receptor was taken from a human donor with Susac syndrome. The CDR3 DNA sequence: TGTGCCTGGAACAATTATCGGGCTAGCGGGAGCTACGAGCAGTACTTC. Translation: CAWNNYRASGSYEQYF.